The 20 T cell receptor beta chains in this list originate from one sample, sequenced in a study of blood T cell repertoires in COVID-19. Only in-frame clones appear in the TCRdb table, and some are missing; sequencing was by immunoSEQ multiplex PCR. The repertoire includes around 100,000 clones, about 85% of them detected once, and around 15% sits in the top ten. Sequencing was done on a sample of peripheral blood. All receptors derive from a man aged 50 or older with active or convalescent COVID-19.

This chain links TRBV19 with TRBJ2-7; the match to TRBD1 covers 8 bases. Germline V gives CDR1 LNHDA, CDR2 SQIVND (reference sequence). J was trimmed by 1 base and V by 5 bases; bases with no gene match: 10. There are 16 residues in the CDR3. CDR3 sequence (DNA): TGTGCCAGTAGTCCCGGCGCCCGGGACAGGTCCTACGAGCAGTACTTC. The encoded protein is CASSPGARDRSYEQYF.

This chain links TRBV19 with TRBJ2-1; 9 nucleotides align to TRBD2. Germline CDR1 is LNHDA and CDR2 is SQIVND (reference sequence). The junction had 8 bases not matched to a gene; V was cut back by 4 bases and J by 7 bases. This CDR3 comprises 15 residues. In DNA, the CDR3 is TGTGCCAGTAGTACCCCGGGACTAGCATTTAATGAGCAGTTCTTC. Translation: CASSTPGLAFNEQFF.

The gene calls are TRBV11-3 and TRBJ2-3; D is possibly TRBD2 (6 bases). CDR1 and CDR2 from the germline V gene are SGHNT and YENEEA. V gave up 1 base and J gave up 0 bases, with 20 bases separating them. The CDR3 loop spans 19 amino acids. CDR3 sequence: CASSLVTFAGPTSTDTQYF. Written as DNA, the CDR3 is TGTGCCAGCAGCTTAGTTACCTTCGCGGGGCCCACCAGCACAGATACGCAGTATTTT.

This clone was observed a handful of times. The CDR3 protein is CASKRDPGDEQFF. The CDR3 bases are TGTGCCAGCAAGCGGGACCCCGGGGATGAGCAGTTCTTC. The gene calls are TRBV9 and TRBJ2-1; 7 bases match TRBD2. V dropped 6 bases and J dropped 8; count of bases not matched to a gene: 8. Germline V gives CDR1 SGDLS, CDR2 YYNGEE. The CDR3 sequence is 13 residues long.

The chain has TRBV9 and TRBJ2-2, with TRBD2 as a possible D gene (5 bases). Trimming cost V 1 base and J 1 base, with 11 bases left between them. CDR1 SGDLS and CDR2 YYNGEE come from the germline V gene. The CDR3 contains 16 residues. Here the CDR3 DNA reads TGTGCCAGCAGCGTATCTACAACTAGGAACACCGGGGAGCTGTTTTTT. It is translated as CASSVSTTRNTGELFF.

This chain uses TRBV5-1 with TRBJ1-6; 10 nucleotides line up with TRBD1. The germline V gene has CDR1 SGHRS and CDR2 YFSETQ. J gave up 10 bases and V 3 bases, and 10 bases lay outside the gene matches. This CDR3 region has 16 residues. The DNA of the CDR3 is TGCGCCAGCAGCTCCATTTCCGGGACAGGGGTATCACCCCTCCACTTT. This codes for CASSSISGTGVSPLHF.

J is TRBJ2-7 and V is TRBV20-1, with 10 bases fitting TRBD1. V lost 3 bases to trimming and J lost 3 bases; unmatched junction nucleotides: 5. The CDR3 is 14 residues long. From germline, CDR1 is DFQATT and CDR2 SNEGSKA (reference sequence). The CDR3 region has the DNA TGCAGTGCTAGTGGGACAGGGGATTTCTACGAGCAGTACTTC. Its protein product is CSASGTGDFYEQYF.

This rearrangement joins TRBV25-1 to TRBJ1-4, with a tentative D call TRBD1 (5 bases). In germline, CDR1 is MGHDK, CDR2 SYGVNS. Trimming pared 3 bases from V and 1 base from J, leaving 9 bases between. This CDR3 is built from 15 residues. The CDR3 nucleotides are TGTGCCAGCAGTGACTATGACAGAACTAATGAAAAACTGTTTTTT. Its protein product is CASSDYDRTNEKLFF.

The V gene is TRBV2, the J gene TRBJ1-2, with D unclear. This CDR3 has 12 residues. Trimming removed 0 bases from V and 7 bases from J, with 6 bases in between. Germline V lookup: CDR1 SNHLY, CDR2 FYNNEI. CDR3 residues: CASSEALGGYTF. The CDR3 DNA follows: TGTGCCAGCAGTGAAGCGCTAGGTGGCTACACCTTC. The full variable domain, completed using reference TRBV2 and TRBJ1-2, is EPEVTQTPSHQVTQMGQEVILRCVPISNHLYFYWYRQILGQKVEFLVSFYNNEISEKSEIFDDQFSVERPDGSNFTLKIRSTKLEDSAMYFCASSEALGGYTFGSGTRLTVV.

The chain recombines TRBV7-2 with TRBJ1-4; D call uncertain. The V gene lost 1 base and the J gene lost 8 bases, with 14 bases spanning the gap. CDR3 length equals 15 residues. Germline V lookup: CDR1 SGHTA, CDR2 FQGNSA. CDR3 sequence reads: CASSLGGGGYEKLFF. The DNA for the CDR3 is TGTGCCAGCAGCTTAGGAGGCGGAGGATACGAAAAACTGTTTTTT. The entire variable domain, with the rest obtained from reference TRBV7-2 and TRBJ1-4, is as follows: GAGVSQSPSNKVTEKGKDVELRCDPISGHTALYWYRQSLGQGLEFLIYFQGNSAPDKSGLPSDRFSAERTGGSVSTLTIQRTQQEDSAVYLCASSLGGGGYEKLFFGSGTQLSVL.

This chain links TRBV5-1 with TRBJ1-2, with unresolved D. The CDR3 sequence is 13 residues long. Trimming took 0 bases from V and 8 from J, leaving 11 bases between them. Germline V gene data show CDR1 as SGHRS and CDR2 as YFSETQ. In nucleotides, the CDR3 is TGCGCCAGCAGCTTGGAGTCACGAGTGGGCTACACCTTC. Protein product: CASSLESRVGYTF.

CDR3 in amino acids: CASMSYSTDTQYF. CDR3 nucleotide sequence: TGCGCCAGCATGAGCTATAGCACAGATACGCAGTATTTT. The chain couples TRBV5-1 to TRBJ2-3; D not resolved. This CDR3 region has 13 residues. Germline V gene sequence: CDR1 SGHRS, CDR2 YFSETQ. V lost 6 bases and J 0 bases, leaving 8 bases between the germline ends.

This sequence joins TRBV29-1 and TRBJ1-2; tentative D call: TRBD1 (5 bases). Between the trimmed V and J ends, which lost 3 bases and 2 bases, there was a span of 7 bases. Germline-derived CDR1 and CDR2 are SQVTM and ANQGSEA. CDR3 size: 12 residues. CDR3 coding DNA: TGCAGCGTTGATGCAGGGAACTATGGCTACACCTTC. Amino acids: CSVDAGNYGYTF.

The CDR3 nucleotides are TGTGCCAGCAGCCGTGCAGGGGGCGAGACCCAGTACTTC. This gives the protein CASSRAGGETQYF. V and J are TRBV7-2 and TRBJ2-5, with TRBD1 matching 8 bases. This CDR3 contains 13 residues. Germline loops: CDR1 SGHTA, CDR2 FQGNSA. After removal of 5 bases from V and 5 bases from J, the junction contained 4 bases not matched to a gene. Variable domain in full (rest from reference TRBV7-2 and TRBJ2-5): GAGVSQSPSNKVTEKGKDVELRCDPISGHTALYWYRQSLGQGLEFLIYFQGNSAPDKSGLPSDRFSAERTGGSVSTLTIQRTQQEDSAVYLCASSRAGGETQYFGPGTRLLVL.

The chain is built from TRBV28 and TRBJ1-1; D gene unclear. V shed 7 bases and J shed 2 bases, with 5 bases lying between them. Germline values: CDR1 MDHEN, CDR2 SYDVKM. This CDR3 is built from 11 residues. CDR3: CASKANTEAFF. The CDR3 region has the DNA TGTGCCAGCAAAGCTAACACTGAAGCTTTCTTT.

The rearrangement joins TRBV27 to TRBJ2-7; 10 bases are shared with TRBD1. From germline, CDR1 is MNHEY and CDR2 SMNVEV (reference sequence). The trim removed 6 bases at V and 4 bases at J, leaving 3 bases unmatched. The CDR3 runs to 13 residues. Here the CDR3 DNA reads TGTGCCAGCAGGAGGACAGGGGGGTACGAGCAGTACTTC. The encoded protein is CASRRTGGYEQYF.

The chain employs TRBV9 and TRBJ1-3; the D gene is possibly TRBD1 (6 bases). This CDR3 comprises 15 residues. Germline V gives CDR1 SGDLS, CDR2 YYNGEE. The V gene lost 0 bases and the J gene lost 2 bases, with 9 bases spanning the gap. In nucleotides, the CDR3 is TGTGCCAGCAGCGTAGAGGGGGGGCCTGGAAACACCATATATTTT. It yields the protein CASSVEGGPGNTIYF.

This clone was detected many times. The chain links TRBV28 to TRBJ2-7; 10 nucleotides agree with TRBD1. The CDR3 is 16 residues long. Germline CDR1 is MDHEN and CDR2 is SYDVKM. The V segment lost 5 bases and the J segment 6 bases; nucleotides outside the gene matches: 13. This CDR3 is CASSLGTGADKVEQYF. The DNA for the CDR3 is TGTGCCAGCAGTCTTGGGACAGGGGCTGACAAAGTCGAGCAGTACTTC. Combining the CDR3 with reference TRBV28 and TRBJ2-7 gives the whole variable domain DVKVTQSSRYLVKRTGEKVFLECVQDMDHENMFWYRQDPGLGLRLIYFSYDVKMKEKGDIPEGYSVSREKKERFSLILESASTNQTSMYLCASSLGTGADKVEQYFGPGTRLTVT.

The V call is TRBV2, the J call TRBJ1-3; tentative D call: TRBD1 (6 bases). Trimming removed 6 bases at V and 4 bases at J, with 13 bases between. Germline loops: CDR1 SNHLY, CDR2 FYNNEI. This CDR3 has 14 residues. The CDR3 nucleotides are TGTGCCAGCAGCGAACGGACAGCAGGAAACACCATATATTTT. Protein product: CASSERTAGNTIYF.

The chain combines TRBV2 with TRBJ2-5; D gene unclear. The V gene's germline CDR1 is SNHLY and CDR2 FYNNEI. This CDR3 region has 12 residues. The V end lost 6 bases, the J end lost 4 bases, and 9 bases lay between the germline ends. The CDR3 sequence is CASSGDGETQYF. The DNA of the CDR3 is TGTGCCAGCAGCGGAGACGGAGAGACCCAGTACTTC.